Presented here are 26 T cell receptor beta chains from one specimen sequenced in a study of neurological immune-mediated disorders. TCRdb re-analysed the 5' RACE reads in MiXCR, keeping a single row per CDR3 protein. The repertoire holds 75,000 to 90,000 distinct CDR3 sequences, with around 10% as singletons. The source material was PBMCs. These receptors came from a man aged 40-49 years in good health.

This clonotype occurred many times. The V call is TRBV29-1, the J call TRBJ2-7; 12 nucleotides match TRBD2. The V gene end was trimmed by 5 bases and the J gene end by 4 bases; junction bases not matched to a gene: 9. CDR1 is SQVTM and CDR2 is ANQGSEA in the germline V gene. This CDR3 region has 15 residues. The DNA for the CDR3 is TGCAGCGTTCTTCGACTAGCGGGAGTAGCTTACGAGCAGTACTTC. Its protein is CSVLRLAGVAYEQYF.

The CDR3 loop is CASSSAAYLAGGNEQFF. The CDR3 DNA follows: TGTGCCAGCAGCTCGGCGGCCTATCTAGCGGGGGGTAATGAGCAGTTCTTC. This rearrangement joins TRBV7-6 to TRBJ2-1, with 11 bases that match TRBD2. The CDR3 totals 17 residues. CDR1 and CDR2 from the germline V gene are SGHVS and FNYEAQ. The V segment lost 4 bases and the J segment 7 bases; nucleotides outside the gene matches: 12.

This clonotype was counted many times. V gene TRBV5-1 combines with J gene TRBJ1-1; TRBD1 agrees at 9 bases. The V and J ends lost 0 bases and 6 bases, in that order; junction bases with no gene match: 0. Germline loops: CDR1 SGHRS, CDR2 YFSETQ. This CDR3 region has 13 residues. The CDR3 sequence is CASSLGQGAEAFF. CDR3 DNA: TGCGCCAGCAGCTTGGGACAGGGGGCTGAAGCTTTCTTT.

In its sample, this clonotype was seen many times. V and J are TRBV28 and TRBJ1-5, with 8 bases fitting TRBD1. With 4 bases clipped from V and 6 bases from J, the junction kept 5 bases outside the gene matches. The CDR3 length is 14 residues. CDR1 and CDR2 from the germline V gene are MDHEN and SYDVKM. For the CDR3, the DNA is TGTGCCAGCAGTTCCGGCAGGGGGCGTCAGCCCCAGCATTTT. It specifies CASSSGRGRQPQHF.

A few counts support this clonotype. The V gene is TRBV6-5, the J gene TRBJ2-7; maybe TRBD1 (6 bases). V was cut by 3 bases and J by 5 bases, with 11 bases left in between. CDR3 length equals 13 residues. Germline CDR1 and CDR2: MNHEY and SVGAGI. CDR3 amino acids: CASSYFAGDEQYF. CDR3 sequence (DNA): TGTGCCAGCAGTTATTTTGCAGGGGACGAGCAGTACTTC.

Many counts were recorded for this clonotype. The chain recombines TRBV5-1 with TRBJ1-1; D may be TRBD1 (5 bases). CDR3 size: 16 residues. The V end was cut by 4 bases, the J end by 0 bases, with 16 bases between. CDR1 is SGHRS, CDR2 YFSETQ, per germline. The CDR3 sequence is CASSPRQRAMNTEAFF. The CDR3 bases are TGCGCCAGCAGCCCTCGACAGCGAGCTATGAACACTGAAGCTTTCTTT.

The chain recombines TRBV5-1 with TRBJ2-7; the D call may be TRBD1 or TRBD2 (6 bases each). Germline-derived CDR1 and CDR2 are SGHRS and YFSETQ. V gave up 0 bases and J gave up 6 bases, with 16 bases separating them. The CDR3 extends over 15 amino acids. CDR3 residues: CASSLEGGRVGEQYF. CDR3 in DNA: TGCGCCAGCAGCTTGGAAGGGGGGCGAGTGGGCGAGCAGTACTTC.

This clonotype was recorded at least ten times. J is TRBJ2-7 and V is TRBV20-1; 7 positions agree with TRBD1. V dropped 2 bases and J dropped 3; count of bases not matched to a gene: 4. Per the germline V gene, CDR1 is DFQATT and CDR2 is SNEGSKA (reference sequence). CDR3 size: 13 residues. CDR3 sequence reads: CSARKGQIYEQYF. CDR3 bases: TGCAGTGCTAGAAAGGGACAGATCTACGAGCAGTACTTC.

This clonotype was observed at least ten times. The genes are TRBV20-1 and TRBJ1-2; no clear D gene. The CDR3 length is 12 residues. Germline CDR1 and CDR2: DFQATT and SNEGSKA (reference sequence). The V and J ends lost 5 bases and 1 base respectively, with 8 bases between them. The CDR3 DNA is TGCAGTGCTGGTGGGTTTAACTATGGCTACACCTTC. This encodes CSAGGFNYGYTF.

This clonotype was counted ten times or more. The chain uses TRBV18 and TRBJ1-5; tentatively, D is TRBD1 (5 bases). V was cut by 5 bases and J by 1 base, with 12 bases left in between. The CDR3 has 15 residues. Germline assignment: CDR1 KGHSH and CDR2 LQKENI. The CDR3 DNA sequence: TGTGCCAGCTCATCACAAAGACAGAGCAATCAGCCCCAGCATTTT. Translated: CASSSQRQSNQPQHF.

This clonotype showed up many times. The chain combines TRBV5-1 with TRBJ2-3; TRBD2 is a possible D gene (7 bases). Germline values: CDR1 SGHRS, CDR2 YFSETQ. V shed 6 bases and J shed 1 base, with 15 bases lying between them. The CDR3 length is 15 residues. CDR3: CASKEGGDRTDTQYF. The CDR3 bases are TGCGCCAGCAAGGAGGGGGGGGACCGCACAGATACGCAGTATTTT. The full variable domain, with the rest looked up from reference TRBV5-1 and TRBJ2-3, is KAGVTQTPRYLIKTRGQQVTLSCSPISGHRSVSWYQQTPGQGLQFLFEYFSETQRNKGNFPGRFSGRQFSNSRSEMNVSTLELGDSALYLCASKEGGDRTDTQYFGPGTRLTVL.

This rearrangement joins TRBV7-3 to TRBJ2-7; tentative D call: TRBD1 (5 bases). Looked up from germline, CDR1 is SGHTA and CDR2 is FQGTGA. The germline V and J ends were trimmed by 5 bases and 4 bases, with 15 bases remaining between them. The CDR3 runs 14 residues. This CDR3 is CASSQQGMNYEQYF. CDR3 nucleotides: TGTGCCAGCAGCCAGCAGGGAATGAATTACGAGCAGTACTTC.

At least ten counts were recorded for this clonotype. A much larger clone sits a single nucleotide away, making a read error possible. This chain joins TRBV6-2 or TRBV6-3 and TRBJ2-7, with 8 bases matching TRBD1. The ends lost 7 bases at V and 12 bases at J; junction bases unmatched: 11. CDR3 length equals 12 residues. CDR1 and CDR2 from the germline V gene are MNHEY and SVGEGT. CDR3 sequence: CASIGQGSRAYF. The CDR3 DNA reads as TGTGCCAGCATTGGACAGGGTTCCCGTGCGTACTTC.

This clonotype occurred many times. The chain combines TRBV10-1 with TRBJ2-1; D uncertain. Trimming took 6 bases from V and 3 from J, leaving 6 bases between them. There are 12 residues in the CDR3. The germline V gene has CDR1 WNHNN and CDR2 SYGVQD (reference sequence). This CDR3 reads CASSENYNEQFF. The CDR3 region has the DNA TGCGCCAGCAGCGAGAACTACAATGAGCAGTTCTTC.

This clonotype was seen repeatedly, ten times or more. The chain uses TRBV29-1 and TRBJ1-1; D call uncertain. The CDR3 is 12 residues long. V was shortened by 7 bases and J by 1 base, with 10 bases between the two germline ends. The germline V gene has CDR1 SQVTM and CDR2 ANQGSEA. The CDR3 region has the DNA TGCAGCGGGACCTACGGGAACACTGAAGCTTTCTTT. Its translation is CSGTYGNTEAFF.

This clonotype was observed at least ten times. As DNA, the CDR3 is TGTGCCAGCAGCTTACAACAGGGGTTGGACGAGCAGTACTTC. Amino acid sequence: CASSLQQGLDEQYF. V usage is TRBV7-9 and J usage is TRBJ2-7, with TRBD1 matching over 7 bases. Germline assignment: CDR1 SEHNR and CDR2 FQNEAQ (reference sequence). V lost 2 bases, J lost 5 bases, and 6 bases stayed unmatched. This CDR3 spans 14 amino acids.

This clonotype was seen at least ten times. The chain has TRBV20-1 and TRBJ1-5; D gene uncertain. The germline V gene has CDR1 DFQATT and CDR2 SNEGSKA (reference sequence). V gave up 0 bases and J gave up 0 bases, with 18 bases separating them. CDR3 length: 18 amino acids. In DNA form, the CDR3 reads TGCAGTGCTAGAGATAGGAACCCACTTGGGATTAGCAATCAGCCCCAGCATTTT. Translating it yields CSARDRNPLGISNQPQHF.

This clonotype was counted many times. The chain uses TRBV5-1 and TRBJ2-7; TRBD1 might be the D (6 bases). CDR1 is SGHRS, CDR2 YFSETQ, per germline. The CDR3 extends over 12 amino acids. V gave up 6 bases and J gave up 2 bases, with 9 bases separating them. The CDR3 reads CASNNRAYEQYF. The DNA for the CDR3 is TGCGCCAGCAATAACAGGGCCTACGAGCAGTACTTC.

The sample holds many counts of this clonotype. The chain uses TRBV11-2 and TRBJ2-7, with 8 bases that match TRBD1. From germline, CDR1 is SGHAT and CDR2 FQNNGV. The CDR3 has 12 amino acids. V lost 6 bases to trimming and J lost 4 bases; unmatched junction nucleotides: 2. CDR3 coding DNA: TGTGCCAGCAGTCAGGGGGCTTACGAGCAGTACTTC. Translation gives CASSQGAYEQYF.

This clonotype was seen at least ten times. The J gene is TRBJ1-4, the V gene TRBV28; TRBD1 matches 8 bases. CDR3 length: 17 amino acids. J gave up 3 bases and V 4 bases, and 10 bases lay outside the gene matches. Germline CDR1 MDHEN, CDR2 SYDVKM. CDR3 nucleotide sequence: TGTGCCAGCAGTTCTCTCCAGGGGGCGAGGCCTAATGAAAAACTGTTTTTT. It yields the protein CASSSLQGARPNEKLFF.

This clonotype was seen repeatedly, ten times or more. V is TRBV6-6 and J is TRBJ1-5; no reliable D call. The V end lost 1 base, the J end lost 7 bases, and 14 bases lay between the germline ends. CDR3 length: 15 amino acids. CDR1 is MNHNY and CDR2 is SVGAGI in the germline V gene (reference sequence). As DNA, the CDR3 is TGTGCCAGCAGTTACTTGCAGGAATTCGGGCAGCCCCAGCATTTT. Amino acids: CASSYLQEFGQPQHF.

Ten or more counts support this clonotype. The chain uses TRBV7-3 and TRBJ2-1, with 7 nucleotides matching TRBD1. The CDR3 is 12 residues long. The V gene's germline CDR1 is SGHTA and CDR2 FQGTGA. The trim removed 5 bases at V and 8 bases at J, leaving 3 bases unmatched. For the CDR3, the DNA is TGTGCCAGCAGCCACGGGACAGATGAGCAGTTCTTC. This translates into CASSHGTDEQFF.

This clonotype was found many times. The chain uses TRBV15 and TRBJ2-3; D possibly corresponds to TRBD2 (5 bases). Trimming shortened V by 4 bases and J by 6 bases, and 11 bases separated the two germline ends. CDR1 and CDR2 (germline): LNHNV, YYDKDF (reference sequence). The CDR3 is 13 residues long. For the CDR3, the DNA is TGTGCCACCAGCACCACTAGTTTTGATACGCAGTATTTT. It yields the protein CATSTTSFDTQYF.

This clonotype was seen many times. The chain is built from TRBV6-6 and TRBJ2-3, with D perhaps TRBD2 (6 bases). The CDR3 length is 16 residues. The germline gives CDR1 MNHNY, CDR2 SVGAGI (reference sequence). Trimming removed 2 bases at V and 0 bases at J, with 12 bases between. CDR3 bases: TGTGCCAGCAGTTACATGGGACTGGCTAGCACAGATACGCAGTATTTT. It is translated as CASSYMGLASTDTQYF.

The chain employs TRBV18 and TRBJ1-2; a possible D gene is TRBD1 (6 bases). V lost 5 bases to trimming and J lost 3 bases, with 16 bases between them. This CDR3 has 15 residues. Germline CDR1 is KGHSH and CDR2 is LQKENI. The chain's CDR3 is CASSIRDKGDYGYTF. DNA for the CDR3: TGTGCCAGCTCAATCCGGGACAAGGGGGACTATGGCTACACCTTC. Full variable domain (remainder filled in from reference TRBV18 and TRBJ1-2): NAGVMQNPRHLVRRRGQEARLRCSPMKGHSHVYWYRQLPEEGLKFMVYLQKENIIDESGMPKERFSAEFPKEGPSILRIQQVVRGDSAAYFCASSIRDKGDYGYTFGSGTRLTVV.

This clonotype was counted many times. This chain joins TRBV15 and TRBJ1-3; D remains unclear. The V end was cut by 6 bases, the J end by 2 bases, with 11 bases between. Germline V gene lookup returns CDR1 LNHNV and CDR2 YYDKDF (reference sequence). The CDR3 is 14 residues long. The CDR3 DNA follows: TGTGCCACCAGTACGTCCGGGGCTGGAAACACCATATATTTT. This codes for CATSTSGAGNTIYF.